These 25 T cell receptor beta chains share one sample of origin, sequenced in a study of CD8 T cells in ankylosing spondylitis (dated by TCRdb to the late 2010s). Libraries were constructed by 5' RACE. TCRdb names Illumina HiSeq 2500 as the instrument used. TCRdb reprocessing: public reads trimmed at Q25 with fastp, clones called with MiXCR, in-frame beta chains kept. A single entry per CDR3 protein holds the most common genes and DNA from its merged rows. In all, the sample holds 150,000 to 200,000 distinct CDR3 sequences, and about an eighth of those were seen once. The top ten clonotypes cover around 10% of the sample. Sequenced: blood, either unsorted or a sorted T cell fraction (not recorded which). Receptors were obtained from a female donor with ankylosing spondylitis or in good health (not recorded which).

This clonotype was detected many times. The V call is TRBV24-1, the J call TRBJ1-2; D gene ambiguous. The CDR3 is 13 amino acids. V shed 2 bases and J shed 3 bases, with 6 bases lying between them. Germline CDR1 KGHDR, CDR2 SFDVKD. The CDR3 region has the DNA TGTGCCACCAGTGATTGGGGTGACTATGGCTACACCTTC. Protein: CATSDWGDYGYTF.

This clonotype has ten or more counts. V gene TRBV5-1 combines with J gene TRBJ1-2; D not certain. CDR3 length: 13 amino acids. V dropped 0 bases and J dropped 4 bases, with 7 bases sitting between them. Looked up from germline, CDR1 is SGHRS and CDR2 is YFSETQ. In DNA, the CDR3 is TGCGCCAGCAGCTTGGGTCAAATCTATGGCTACACCTTC. This codes for CASSLGQIYGYTF.

As for this clonotype: At one end the junction does not follow the germline gene, possibly because of a read error. This sequence joins TRBV7-9 and TRBJ1-1, with TRBD1 as a possible D gene (6 bases). Germline lookup yields CDR1 SEHNR and CDR2 FQNEAQ (reference sequence). The CDR3 runs 13 residues. CDR3 loop: CARSSQGRTEAFF. In nucleotides, the CDR3 is TGTGCCAGGAGCTCTCAGGGGAGGACTGAAGCTTTCTTT.

In this sample, this clonotype turned up many times. This chain connects TRBV6-1 to TRBJ2-7; TRBD2 matches at 16 bases. The CDR3 extends over 16 amino acids. Germline-derived CDR1 and CDR2 are MNHNS and SASEGT. Unmatched junction bases numbered 5, after V lost 6 bases and J lost 3 bases. CDR3 region: CASRKGTSGRVYEQYF. DNA of the CDR3: TGTGCCAGCAGGAAGGGGACTAGCGGGAGGGTCTACGAGCAGTACTTC.

There are many counts of this clonotype. The rearrangement uses TRBV24-1 and TRBJ2-3; 7 bases line up with TRBD1. Germline assignment: CDR1 KGHDR and CDR2 SFDVKD. V was clipped by 5 bases and J by 5 bases; unmatched bases: 6. The CDR3 has 14 amino acids. CDR3 in DNA: TGTGCCACCAGTGTCGCCTCAGGGGGAGATACGCAGTATTTT. Translated: CATSVASGGDTQYF.

This clonotype was found many times. J is TRBJ1-1 and V is TRBV20-1; weak D call: TRBD1 (6 bases). CDR1 DFQATT and CDR2 SNEGSKA come from the germline V gene (reference sequence). There are 16 residues in the CDR3. V dropped 5 bases and J dropped 0 bases, with 19 bases sitting between them. CDR3 sequence reads: CSAPSDSRTVNTEAFF. The CDR3 DNA reads as TGCAGTGCTCCCAGTGATTCTAGGACAGTGAACACTGAAGCTTTCTTT.

This clonotype was counted at least ten times. V and J are TRBV7-2 and TRBJ2-3; no firm D call. This CDR3 has 14 amino acids. The germline V and J ends were trimmed by 5 bases and 2 bases, with 11 bases remaining between them. Germline values: CDR1 SGHTA, CDR2 FQGNSA. The CDR3: CASSLMAATDTQYF. DNA for the CDR3: TGTGCCAGCAGCCTAATGGCAGCCACAGATACGCAGTATTTT.

The chain joins TRBV20-1 to TRBJ1-4, with TRBD1 identical over 7 bases. The CDR3 is 13 amino acids. The junction had 3 bases not matched to a gene; V was cut back by 0 bases and J by 8 bases. CDR1 DFQATT and CDR2 SNEGSKA come from the germline V gene (reference sequence). The CDR3 DNA follows: TGCAGTGCTAGAGATCTACAGGGGGAAAAACTGTTTTTT. Its protein is CSARDLQGEKLFF.

This clonotype was found many times. The CDR3 loop reads CASSDPAMKGYTF. The CDR3 nucleotides read TGTGCCAGCAGTGATCCAGCGATGAAAGGCTACACCTTC. The V and J genes are TRBV25-1 and TRBJ1-2; D remains ambiguous. Germline-derived CDR1 and CDR2 are MGHDK and SYGVNS. CDR3 size: 13 residues. V was trimmed by 3 bases and J by 8 bases, leaving 13 bases between them.

This clonotype was detected only a few times. This chain connects TRBV7-2 to TRBJ1-2; D remains ambiguous. The ends were cut back, 4 bases at V and 1 base at J, with 1 base in the middle. The CDR3 loop spans 11 amino acids. Germline lookup yields CDR1 SGHTA and CDR2 FQGNSA. This CDR3 reads CASSYNYGYTF. CDR3 bases: TGTGCCAGCAGCTATAACTATGGCTACACCTTC.

This sequence joins TRBV6-6 and TRBJ1-4, with D hard to call. V was cut by 8 bases and J by 8 bases, with 12 bases left in between. Per the germline V gene, CDR1 is MNHNY and CDR2 is SVGAGI (reference sequence). The CDR3 sequence is 12 residues long. CDR3 in DNA: TGTGCCAGCGGTCGTCCGGGGGAAAAACTGTTTTTT. Translated: CASGRPGEKLFF.

The chain is built from TRBV9 and TRBJ1-3; TRBD1 might be the D (5 bases). Germline CDR1 is SGDLS and CDR2 is YYNGEE. V lost 3 bases and J lost 0, with 16 bases in between. This CDR3 contains 17 residues. The CDR3 is CASSGRGQRPSGNTIYF. In DNA form, the CDR3 reads TGTGCCAGCAGCGGCCGGGGCCAAAGACCCTCTGGAAACACCATATATTTT.

The chain couples TRBV12-3 or TRBV12-4 to TRBJ2-1, with D unresolved. The CDR3 covers 14 residues. V lost 0 bases and J 4 bases, leaving 7 bases between the germline ends. CDR3 nucleotides: TGTGCCAGCAGTTTAGCTAGGATTTACAATGAGCAGTTCTTC. It codes for CASSLARIYNEQFF.

This clonotype occurred many times. The gene calls are TRBV11-3 and TRBJ2-5; tentative D call: TRBD2 (6 bases). The CDR3 length is 14 residues. The ends were cut back, 5 bases at V and 1 base at J, with 11 bases in the middle. Per the germline V gene, CDR1 is SGHNT and CDR2 is YENEEA. CDR3 sequence reads: CASSVEGIQETQYF. The CDR3 nucleotides are TGTGCCAGCAGCGTGGAGGGGATCCAAGAGACCCAGTACTTC.

The chain couples TRBV18 to TRBJ2-3, with no clear D. The V end lost 5 bases, the J end lost 4 bases, and 10 bases lay between the germline ends. CDR1 and CDR2 (germline): KGHSH, LQKENI. The CDR3 contains 13 residues. CDR3 loop: CASSKQEPDTQYF. The CDR3 nucleotides are TGTGCCAGCTCAAAACAAGAACCAGATACGCAGTATTTT.

The rearrangement joins TRBV19 to TRBJ2-7; 7 bases are a match to TRBD1. The CDR3 is 15 amino acids. With V trimmed by 5 bases and J by 0 bases, 7 bases remained unmatched. The V gene's germline CDR1 is LNHDA and CDR2 SQIVND (reference sequence). The CDR3 DNA is TGTGCCAGTAGTGTCGAGCCAGGGGGCTCCTACGAGCAGTACTTC. It codes for CASSVEPGGSYEQYF.

This clonotype was observed many times. The chain couples TRBV10-3 to TRBJ2-3; TRBD2 matches 10 bases. Trimming removed 6 bases from V and 1 base from J; junction bases left unmatched: 4. CDR1 ENHRY and CDR2 SYGVKD come from the germline V gene. The CDR3 loop spans 15 amino acids. The CDR3 sequence is CAISTTSGGTDTQYF. CDR3 DNA: TGTGCCATCAGCACCACTAGCGGGGGCACAGATACGCAGTATTTT.

This clonotype was recorded at least ten times. The V call is TRBV28, the J call TRBJ1-2, with unresolved D. CDR3 length: 14 residues. The germline V gene has CDR1 MDHEN and CDR2 SYDVKM. The ends were cut back, 4 bases at V and 8 bases at J, with 17 bases in the middle. The CDR3 spells CASSSTHLRGGYTF. Written as DNA, the CDR3 is TGTGCCAGCAGTTCGACCCACCTCCGAGGAGGCTACACCTTC.

This clonotype was recorded at least ten times. The chain combines TRBV12-3 or TRBV12-4 with TRBJ1-1, with TRBD1 matching over 7 bases. The CDR3 extends over 13 amino acids. Trimming took 6 bases from V and 0 from J; bases not matched to a gene: 1. The CDR3 DNA is TGTGCCAGCAGGGGGACAGTGAACACTGAAGCTTTCTTT. This codes for CASRGTVNTEAFF.

This clonotype has a count of ten or more. This rearrangement joins TRBV28 to TRBJ1-4, with a weak D call TRBD1 (5 bases). Germline CDR1 MDHEN, CDR2 SYDVKM. The CDR3 covers 12 residues. The CDR3 sequence: CGSSPGARKLFF. The CDR3 region has the DNA TGTGGGAGCAGCCCCGGGGCACGAAAACTGTTTTTT.

This clonotype came up many times. V is TRBV4-3 and J is TRBJ2-7; D possibly corresponds to TRBD2 (5 bases). Germline V gene lookup returns CDR1 LGHNA and CDR2 YSLEER. The V end was cut by 0 bases, the J end by 0 bases, with 9 bases between. This CDR3 has 15 residues. The CDR3 region has the DNA TGCGCCAGCAGCCAAGAGTGGGAGTACTCCTACGAGCAGTACTTC. Translated, it gives CASSQEWEYSYEQYF.

Notes on this clonotype: Relative to the germline gene, one junction end is altered; a read error may explain this. The chain has TRBV7-2 and TRBJ2-5, with 8 bases fitting TRBD2. Germline V gene sequence: CDR1 SGHTA, CDR2 FQGNSA. The CDR3 extends over 15 amino acids. Here the CDR3 DNA reads TGTGCCAGCAGCTTGATGATAGCGGGGCAAGAGACCCGGTACTTC. Translation: CASSLMIAGQETRYF.

This clonotype showed up many times. The V gene is TRBV6-1, the J gene TRBJ2-2; D remains unclear. The CDR3 length is 14 residues. CDR1 and CDR2 from the germline V gene are MNHNS and SASEGT. Trimming removed 8 bases from V and 0 bases from J, with 10 bases in between. CDR3 sequence reads: CASHRTTNTGELFF. The CDR3, as DNA: TGTGCCAGCCATCGTACAACGAACACCGGGGAGCTGTTTTTT.

This clonotype was found once. CDR3 residues: CASRIELQGSPEAFF. In DNA form, the CDR3 reads TGTGCCAGCAGGATTGAGTTACAGGGGAGCCCTGAAGCTTTCTTT. This chain joins TRBV6-5 and TRBJ1-1; 7 bases are a match to TRBD1. The CDR3 extends over 15 amino acids. Trimming cost V 6 bases and J 6 bases; bases outside gene matches: 13. Germline V gene lookup returns CDR1 MNHEY and CDR2 SVGAGI.

The table lists this clonotype with a few counts. This chain joins TRBV3-1 and TRBJ2-1, with D perhaps matching TRBD1 (5 bases). The CDR3 is 14 residues long. Trimming cost V 0 bases and J 10 bases, with 13 bases left between them. The V gene's germline CDR1 is LGHDT and CDR2 YNNKEL (reference sequence). CDR3 sequence: CASSQDGRGKEQFF. The CDR3 DNA sequence: TGTGCCAGCAGCCAAGATGGTAGGGGAAAGGAGCAGTTCTTC.